This T cell receptor beta chain originates from a study of blood T cell repertoires in COVID-19. Across the study: PBMCs, B-cell-depleted T cells, or T cells provided the cDNA or gDNA that made up the material.

The assay was immunoSEQ multiplex PCR, and TCRdb's table has in-frame clones only and misses some. The table lists 380,000 or so clones, 88% of them singletons. Assignments of participants to cohorts depended upon their own reported clinical history. This receptor was identified in a woman aged 40 to 55 with acute COVID-19. The source material was PBMCs or T cells enriched from blood (not recorded which).

The CDR3 coding sequence is TGTGCCACCTCACCGGGACAGGGAGGCGGGGAGCTGTTTTTT. Its translation: CATSPGQGGGELFF. V usage is TRBV24-1 and J usage is TRBJ2-2, with TRBD1 matching over 9 bases. This CDR3 comprises 14 residues. V lost 9 bases to trimming and J lost 7 bases; unmatched junction nucleotides: 8. The V gene's germline CDR1 is KGHDR and CDR2 SFDVKD.